The 23 T cell receptor beta chains below all came from one sample that was sequenced in a study of PD-1 blockade in classical Hodgkin lymphoma. Profiling relied on immunoSEQ multiplex PCR, and the TCRdb table lists in-frame clones only, not all of them. This sample yields about 46,000 clones, of which approximately 91% are seen a single time; nearly 5% belongs to the top ten. Sample time point: newly diagnosed, previously untreated cHL patient sample. Sequenced: peripheral blood mononuclear cells (PBMCs). These TCRs come from a human donor with classical Hodgkin lymphoma.

This clone appeared a single time. The chain is built from TRBV9 and TRBJ1-2; D is possibly TRBD1 (5 bases). The CDR3 is 16 residues long. The germline V gene has CDR1 SGDLS and CDR2 YYNGEE. Between the trimmed V and J ends, which lost 3 bases and 8 bases, there was a span of 23 bases. CDR3 nucleotide sequence: TGTGCCAGCAGCGACGCGCCGGGACGGCGGTTAGGCGGCTACACCTTC. It translates to CASSDAPGRRLGGYTF.

The J gene is TRBJ1-1, the V gene TRBV2, with unresolved D. CDR3 size: 13 residues. Trimming took off 6 bases at V and 5 bases at J, with 13 bases between the two ends. Looked up from germline, CDR1 is SNHLY and CDR2 is FYNNEI. The CDR3 DNA sequence: TGTGCCAGCAGGGCCGCCCCTAGAACTGAAGCTTTCTTT. This gives the protein CASRAAPRTEAFF.

This clone was recorded only once. The chain uses TRBV9 and TRBJ2-1; D gene unclear. Trimming took 4 bases from V and 4 from J, leaving 6 bases between them. The CDR3 has 12 amino acids. Germline CDR1 and CDR2: SGDLS and YYNGEE. CDR3 loop: CASSSEYNEQFF. The CDR3 region has the DNA TGTGCCAGCAGCTCGGAGTACAATGAGCAGTTCTTC.

The gene calls are TRBV7-9 and TRBJ2-7, with TRBD2 identical over 10 bases. V lost 0 bases, J lost 5 bases, and 7 bases stayed unmatched. CDR3 length: 16 amino acids. Germline lookup yields CDR1 SEHNR and CDR2 FQNEAQ (reference sequence). The CDR3 nucleotides read TGTGCCAGCAGCTTAGCGGGCAGCGGGAGGGCCCACGAGCAGTACTTC. Its protein is CASSLAGSGRAHEQYF. The complete variable domain, with remaining parts taken from reference TRBV7-9 and TRBJ2-7, reads DTGVSQNPRHKITKRGQNVTFRCDPISEHNRLYWYRQTLGQGPEFLTYFQNEAQLEKSRLLSDRFSAERPKGSFSTLEIQRTEQGDSAMYLCASSLAGSGRAHEQYFGPGTRLTVT.

V gene TRBV7-6 combines with J gene TRBJ1-2; 9 bases are shared with TRBD1. The germline gives CDR1 SGHVS, CDR2 FNYEAQ. The CDR3 covers 16 residues. The V gene end was trimmed by 1 base and the J gene end by 8 bases; junction bases not matched to a gene: 11. The CDR3 nucleotides are TGTGCCAGCAGCTTAGTCCCACAGGGGGCGAATAAAGGCTACACCTTC. Encoded protein: CASSLVPQGANKGYTF.

The CDR3 sequence: CAIRLAGGATDTQYF. CDR3 DNA sequence: TGTGCCATCCGACTAGCGGGGGGGGCGACAGATACGCAGTATTTT. J is TRBJ2-3 and V is TRBV10-3, with 14 positions matching TRBD2. The trim removed 8 bases at V and 3 bases at J, leaving 4 bases unmatched. Per the germline V gene, CDR1 is ENHRY and CDR2 is SYGVKD. This CDR3 has 15 residues.

The V gene is TRBV27, the J gene TRBJ2-2; D not resolved. Per the germline V gene, CDR1 is MNHEY and CDR2 is SMNVEV (reference sequence). The V end was cut by 6 bases, the J end by 1 base, with 9 bases between. The CDR3 runs 14 residues. CDR3 coding DNA: TGTGCCAGCAGGGACCTTTTGAACACCGGGGAGCTGTTTTTT. The encoded protein is CASRDLLNTGELFF.

This sequence joins TRBV5-4 and TRBJ2-2; 14 nucleotides match TRBD2. Germline CDR1 is SGHNT and CDR2 is YYREEE (reference sequence). Trimming at V came to 4 bases and at J to 7 bases, leaving 9 bases not matched to a gene. This CDR3 spans 17 amino acids. In DNA, the CDR3 is TGTGCCAGCAGCGACCCGGGACTAGCGGGAGCATTCGGGGAGCTGTTTTTT. Its protein is CASSDPGLAGAFGELFF. Combining the CDR3 with reference TRBV5-4 and TRBJ2-2 gives the whole variable domain ETGVTQSPTHLIKTRGQQVTLRCSSQSGHNTVSWYQQALGQGPQFIFQYYREEENGRGNFPPRFSGLQFPNYSSELNVNALELDDSALYLCASSDPGLAGAFGELFFGEGSRLTVL.

This rearrangement joins TRBV11-2 to TRBJ2-3; D is unresolved. The CDR3 extends over 12 amino acids. Trimming stripped 5 bases from V and 4 bases from J, with 7 bases between. Germline V gives CDR1 SGHAT, CDR2 FQNNGV. For the CDR3, the DNA is TGTGCCAGCAGCCCTGACGCAGATACGCAGTATTTT. Translated, it gives CASSPDADTQYF.

In its sample, this clone was seen once. The chain couples TRBV6-5 to TRBJ2-2, with 8 bases lining up with TRBD1. Germline trimming cut 6 bases from V and 4 bases from J; bases unmatched to any gene: 4. The CDR3 has 14 residues. CDR1 is MNHEY, CDR2 SVGAGI, per germline. The DNA of the CDR3 is TGTGCCAGCAGACTCACAGGGGGCACCGGGGAGCTGTTTTTT. Protein sequence: CASRLTGGTGELFF.

The V gene is TRBV19, the J gene TRBJ1-2; no clear D gene. The CDR3 is 17 residues long. Germline CDR1 is LNHDA and CDR2 is SQIVND (reference sequence). V was shortened by 3 bases and J by 8 bases, with 25 bases between the two germline ends. This CDR3 reads CASSIRAGGSYSGGYTF. The CDR3 nucleotides are TGTGCCAGTAGTATTAGGGCGGGTGGTTCTTACTCGGGAGGCTACACCTTC. Using reference TRBV19 and TRBJ1-2 for the parts outside the CDR3, the full variable domain is DGGITQSPKYLFRKEGQNVTLSCEQNLNHDAMYWYRQDPGQGLRLIYYSQIVNDFQKGDIAEGYSVSREKKESFPLTVTSAQKNPTAFYLCASSIRAGGSYSGGYTFGSGTRLTVV.

V usage is TRBV6-1 and J usage is TRBJ2-3; 13 positions agree with TRBD2. This CDR3 is 18 amino acids long. Germline CDR1 MNHNS, CDR2 SASEGT. J gave up 4 bases and V 1 base, and 8 bases lay outside the gene matches. In DNA, the CDR3 is TGTGCCAGCAGTGAAGTTGGACTAGCGGGAGTTAGGTCAGATACGCAGTATTTT. Protein product: CASSEVGLAGVRSDTQYF.

This CDR3 is CASSETSGNEQFF. CDR3 DNA: TGTGCCAGCAGCGAGACTAGCGGGAATGAGCAGTTCTTC. This chain uses TRBV28 with TRBJ2-1; 10 bases line up with TRBD2. This CDR3 contains 13 residues. Trimming removed 6 bases from V and 7 bases from J; junction bases left unmatched: 3. The germline V gene encodes CDR1 MDHEN and CDR2 SYDVKM.

The chain combines TRBV13 with TRBJ2-5; 8 bases are a match to TRBD1. Germline V lookup: CDR1 PRHDT, CDR2 FYEKMQ (reference sequence). CDR3 size: 13 residues. After removal of 5 bases from V and 2 bases from J, the junction contained 1 base not matched to a gene. The CDR3 DNA sequence: TGTGCCAGCAGCAGGACAGGGCAAGAGACCCAGTACTTC. As protein: CASSRTGQETQYF. The complete variable domain, with remaining parts taken from reference TRBV13 and TRBJ2-5, reads AAGVIQSPRHLIKEKRETATLKCYPIPRHDTVYWYQQGPGQDPQFLISFYEKMQSDKGSIPDRFSAQQFSDYHSELNMSSLELGDSALYFCASSRTGQETQYFGPGTRLLVL.

The chain recombines TRBV7-9 with TRBJ2-1; D may be TRBD2 (5 bases). CDR1 and CDR2 from the germline V gene are SEHNR and FQNEAQ (reference sequence). The CDR3 is made up of 14 amino acids. Trimming removed 4 bases at V and 8 bases at J, with 15 bases between. The chain's CDR3 is CASSYLQVEDEQFF. In DNA form, the CDR3 reads TGTGCCAGCAGCTACCTCCAAGTGGAGGATGAGCAGTTCTTC.

The chain combines TRBV6-6 with TRBJ2-7, with 7 nucleotides matching TRBD2. CDR3 length: 14 amino acids. V dropped 5 bases and J dropped 2; count of bases not matched to a gene: 6. Germline values: CDR1 MNHNY, CDR2 SVGAGI (reference sequence). This CDR3 reads CASSSRGSAYEQYV. Written as DNA, the CDR3 is TGTGCCAGCAGTAGCCGCGGGAGTGCCTACGAGCAGTACGTC.

The V gene is TRBV19, the J gene TRBJ2-7; TRBD1 agrees at 7 bases. The germline V gene encodes CDR1 LNHDA and CDR2 SQIVND (reference sequence). V lost 3 bases, J lost 1 base, and 15 bases stayed unmatched. The CDR3 extends over 18 amino acids. The CDR3 nucleotides read TGTGCCAGTAGTATCAAAGGACAGGCGACAAACTATTCCTACGAGCAGTACGTC. It is translated as CASSIKGQATNYSYEQYV.

J is TRBJ2-3 and V is TRBV7-3; 11 bases fit TRBD2. V shed 1 base and J 1 base; nucleotides not matched to a gene: 10. This CDR3 has 19 amino acids. The germline V gene encodes CDR1 SGHTA and CDR2 FQGTGA. The CDR3, as DNA: TGTGCCAGCAGCTTAATTGGGCTAGCGGGAGGCTCAGGCACAGATACGCAGTATTTT. It translates to CASSLIGLAGGSGTDTQYF.

V gene TRBV27 combines with J gene TRBJ2-5; D tentatively reads TRBD1 or TRBD2 (5 bases each). Trimming stripped 3 bases from V and 5 bases from J, with 19 bases between. The length of the CDR3 is 16 residues. The germline V gene has CDR1 MNHEY and CDR2 SMNVEV (reference sequence). The CDR3 region is CASSLYGAGRAETQYF. The CDR3 region has the DNA TGTGCCAGCAGTTTGTACGGGGCAGGTAGGGCGGAGACCCAGTACTTC.

This chain joins TRBV27 and TRBJ1-3; D unclear. Germline V gene lookup returns CDR1 MNHEY and CDR2 SMNVEV (reference sequence). The CDR3 length is 13 residues. V was clipped by 0 bases and J by 4 bases, with 4 bases between them. CDR3 loop: CASSLSGGNTIYF. As DNA, the CDR3 is TGTGCCAGCAGTTTATCTGGGGGAAACACCATATATTTT.

The V gene is TRBV27, the J gene TRBJ1-2; TRBD1 matches at 9 bases. CDR1 MNHEY and CDR2 SMNVEV come from the germline V gene (reference sequence). The CDR3 runs to 16 residues. V lost 3 bases, J lost 4 bases, and 9 bases stayed unmatched. CDR3 DNA sequence: TGTGCCAGCAGTTTTGAACAGGGGGCGCCCTTCTATGGCTACACCTTC. It codes for CASSFEQGAPFYGYTF.

The chain links TRBV27 to TRBJ2-7; possible D gene TRBD2, 6 bases. This CDR3 region has 14 residues. V was pared by 3 bases and J by 3 bases, with 12 bases between. The germline V gene encodes CDR1 MNHEY and CDR2 SMNVEV (reference sequence). Written as DNA, the CDR3 is TGTGCCAGCAGTTTGGACGGGAGTAGCTACGAGCAGTACTTC. It encodes CASSLDGSSYEQYF.

The chain uses TRBV2 and TRBJ2-5, with D perhaps TRBD1 (5 bases). CDR1 is SNHLY, CDR2 FYNNEI, per germline. The CDR3 sequence is 15 residues long. Trimming stripped 2 bases from V and 7 bases from J, with 17 bases between. The CDR3 loop reads CASSELGRVAGTQYF. CDR3 DNA sequence: TGTGCCAGCAGTGAATTGGGCAGGGTGGCAGGGACCCAGTACTTC. Full variable domain (outside the CDR3, taken from reference TRBV2 and TRBJ2-5): EPEVTQTPSHQVTQMGQEVILRCVPISNHLYFYWYRQILGQKVEFLVSFYNNEISEKSEIFDDQFSVERPDGSNFTLKIRSTKLEDSAMYFCASSELGRVAGTQYFGPGTRLLVL.